This T cell receptor (beta chain) was identified in a study of blood T cell repertoires in COVID-19. Turning to the study itself: Samples taken during acute and convalescent COVID-19 were collected in the United States, Italy and Spain. T cells, B-cell-depleted T cells, or PBMCs supplied cDNA or gDNA.

Original methodology: By means of reference gene primer amplification, nucleated cell counts were estimated. Produced via immunoSEQ multiplex PCR; TCRdb's table is partial and in-frame only. From that table come the V and J calls and clone size; the DNA was used to work out D and trimming. Here the sample spans about 300,000 clones, 86% being singletons. This CDR3 spans 15 amino acids. V shed 2 bases and J shed 1 base, with 10 bases lying between them. Germline CDR1 and CDR2: KGHDR and SFDVKD. Sequencing used peripheral blood. This TCR was sampled from a woman aged 50 to 60 with acute or convalescent COVID-19. The V and J genes are TRBV24-1 and TRBJ1-1; D might be TRBD1 (5 bases). The CDR3 here is CATSDSAGRNTEAFF. CDR3 bases: TGTGCCACCAGTGATTCGGCAGGGCGGAACACTGAAGCTTTCTTT.